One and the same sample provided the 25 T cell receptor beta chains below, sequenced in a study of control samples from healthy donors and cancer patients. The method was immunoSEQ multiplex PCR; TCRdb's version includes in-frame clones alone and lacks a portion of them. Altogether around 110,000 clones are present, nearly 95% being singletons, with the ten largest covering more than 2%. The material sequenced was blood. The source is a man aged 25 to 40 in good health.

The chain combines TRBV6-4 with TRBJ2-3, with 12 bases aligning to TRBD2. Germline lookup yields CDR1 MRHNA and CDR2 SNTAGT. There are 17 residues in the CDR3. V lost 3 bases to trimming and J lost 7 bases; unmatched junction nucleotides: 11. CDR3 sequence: CASSDGPGLAGTNTQYF. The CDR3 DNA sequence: TGTGCCAGCAGTGATGGCCCAGGACTAGCGGGGACTAATACGCAGTATTTT.

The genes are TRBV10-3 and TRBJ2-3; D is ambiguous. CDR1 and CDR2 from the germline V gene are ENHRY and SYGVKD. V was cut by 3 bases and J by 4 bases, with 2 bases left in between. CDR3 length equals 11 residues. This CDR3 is CAISDSDTQYF. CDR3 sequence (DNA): TGTGCCATCAGTGATTCAGATACGCAGTATTTT.

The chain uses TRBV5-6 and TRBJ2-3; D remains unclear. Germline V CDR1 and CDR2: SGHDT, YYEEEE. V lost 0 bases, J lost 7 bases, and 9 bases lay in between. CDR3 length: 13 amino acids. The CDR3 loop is CASSLVTPNTQYF. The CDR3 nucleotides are TGTGCCAGCAGCTTGGTGACACCGAATACGCAGTATTTT.

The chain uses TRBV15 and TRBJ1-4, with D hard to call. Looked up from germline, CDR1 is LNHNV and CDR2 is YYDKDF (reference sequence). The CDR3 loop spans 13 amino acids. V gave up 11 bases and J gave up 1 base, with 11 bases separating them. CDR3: CASRRGTNEKLFF. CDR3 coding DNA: TGTGCCTCACGGAGAGGAACTAATGAAAAACTGTTTTTT. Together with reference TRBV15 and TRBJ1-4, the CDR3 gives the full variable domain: DAMVIQNPRYQVTQFGKPVTLSCSQTLNHNVMYWYQQKSSQAPKLLFHYYDKDFNNEADTPDNFQSRRPNTSFCFLDIRSPGLGDTAMYLCASRRGTNEKLFFGSGTQLSVL.

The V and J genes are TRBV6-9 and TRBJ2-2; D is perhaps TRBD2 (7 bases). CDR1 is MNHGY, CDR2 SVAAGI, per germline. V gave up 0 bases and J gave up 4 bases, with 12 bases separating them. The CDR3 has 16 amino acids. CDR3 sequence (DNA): TGTGCCAGCAGTTATTCTTCGCGGGGGCTCACCGGGGAGCTGTTTTTT. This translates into CASSYSSRGLTGELFF.

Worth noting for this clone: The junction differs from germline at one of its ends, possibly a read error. CDR3 sequence: CASSMRTSWAF. The CDR3 coding sequence is TGTGCCAGTAGTATGAGGACCTCGTGGGCCTTC. The V call is TRBV19, the J call TRBJ1-2; D is unresolved. The CDR3 contains 11 residues. The germline CDR1 and CDR2 sequences are LNHDA and SQIVND (reference sequence).

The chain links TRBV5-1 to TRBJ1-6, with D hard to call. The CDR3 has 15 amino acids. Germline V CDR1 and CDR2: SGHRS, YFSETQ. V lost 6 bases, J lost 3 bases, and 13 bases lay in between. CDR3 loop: CASNTGPYYNSPLHF. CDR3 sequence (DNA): TGCGCCAGCAACACCGGACCCTACTATAATTCACCCCTCCACTTT.

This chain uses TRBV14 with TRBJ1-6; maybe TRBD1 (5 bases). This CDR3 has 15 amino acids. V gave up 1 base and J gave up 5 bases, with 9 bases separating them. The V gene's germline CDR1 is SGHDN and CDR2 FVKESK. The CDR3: CASSQVGDHNSPLHF. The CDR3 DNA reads TGTGCCAGCAGCCAAGTTGGGGACCATAATTCACCCCTCCACTTT.

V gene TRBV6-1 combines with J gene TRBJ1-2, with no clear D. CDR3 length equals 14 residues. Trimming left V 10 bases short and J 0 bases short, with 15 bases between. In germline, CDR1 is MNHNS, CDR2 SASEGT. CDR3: CATSESGANYGYTF. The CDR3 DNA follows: TGTGCCACGAGCGAGAGCGGTGCTAACTATGGCTACACCTTC.

The CDR3 loop is CASSLSVAQETQYF. In DNA, the CDR3 is TGTGCCAGCAGCTTATCGGTAGCTCAAGAGACCCAGTACTTC. V and J are TRBV5-5 and TRBJ2-5; D is unresolved. Trimming pared 2 bases from V and 2 bases from J, leaving 10 bases between. This CDR3 comprises 14 residues. Germline CDR1 reads SGHKS; CDR2 reads YYEKEE (reference sequence).

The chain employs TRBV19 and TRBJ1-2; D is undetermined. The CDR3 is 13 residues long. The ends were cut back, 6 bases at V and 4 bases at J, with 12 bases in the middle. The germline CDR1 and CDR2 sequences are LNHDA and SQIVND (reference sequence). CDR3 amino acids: CASSPPTIYGYTF. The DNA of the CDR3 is TGTGCCAGTAGCCCTCCGACCATCTATGGCTACACCTTC.

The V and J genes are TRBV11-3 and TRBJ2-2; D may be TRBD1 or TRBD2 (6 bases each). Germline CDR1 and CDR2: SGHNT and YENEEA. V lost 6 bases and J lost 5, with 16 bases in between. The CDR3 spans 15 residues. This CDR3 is CASSMEGGRTGELFF. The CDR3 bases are TGTGCCAGCAGTATGGAGGGGGGCAGAACCGGGGAGCTGTTTTTT.

CDR3 amino acids: CASSASRWQGGEQYV. In DNA, the CDR3 is TGCGCCAGCAGTGCATCCCGGTGGCAGGGTGGAGAGCAGTACGTC. V and J are TRBV10-2 and TRBJ2-7; maybe TRBD1 (5 bases). Germline values: CDR1 WSHSY, CDR2 SAAADI. The CDR3 runs 15 residues. With 4 bases removed from V and 7 bases from J, the gap between germline ends came to 20 bases.

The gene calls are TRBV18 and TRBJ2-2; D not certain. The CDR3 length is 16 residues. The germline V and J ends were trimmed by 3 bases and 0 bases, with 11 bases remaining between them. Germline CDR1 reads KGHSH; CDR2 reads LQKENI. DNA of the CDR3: TGTGCCAGCTCACCGCGGCAGATCACGAACACCGGGGAGCTGTTTTTT. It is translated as CASSPRQITNTGELFF.

The CDR3 nucleotides read TGTGCCAGCAGTCATCCGGAAAATTCACCCCTCCACTTT. This encodes CASSHPENSPLHF. The chain is built from TRBV27 and TRBJ1-6; D is ambiguous. There are 13 residues in the CDR3. V lost 5 bases to trimming and J lost 7 bases, with 9 bases between them. Germline loops: CDR1 MNHEY, CDR2 SMNVEV (reference sequence).

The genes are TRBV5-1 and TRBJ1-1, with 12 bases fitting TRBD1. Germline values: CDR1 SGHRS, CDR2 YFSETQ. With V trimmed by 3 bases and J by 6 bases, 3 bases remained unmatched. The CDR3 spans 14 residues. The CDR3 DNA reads TGCGCCAGCAGCTCGGGACAGGGGGCTTCTGAAGCTTTCTTT. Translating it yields CASSSGQGASEAFF.

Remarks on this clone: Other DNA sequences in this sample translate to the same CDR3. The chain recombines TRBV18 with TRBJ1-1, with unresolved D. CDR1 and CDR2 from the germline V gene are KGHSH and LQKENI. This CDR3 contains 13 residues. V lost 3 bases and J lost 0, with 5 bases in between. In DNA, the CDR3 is TGTGCCAGCTCACCGCGGGTGAACACTGAAGCTTTCTTT. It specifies CASSPRVNTEAFF.

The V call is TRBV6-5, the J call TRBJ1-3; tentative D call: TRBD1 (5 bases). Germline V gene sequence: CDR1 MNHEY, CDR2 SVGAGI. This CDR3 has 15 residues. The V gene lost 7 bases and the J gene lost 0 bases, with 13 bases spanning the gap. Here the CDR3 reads CASKVQASSGNTIYF. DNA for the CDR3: TGTGCCAGCAAGGTACAGGCATCCTCTGGAAACACCATATATTTT.

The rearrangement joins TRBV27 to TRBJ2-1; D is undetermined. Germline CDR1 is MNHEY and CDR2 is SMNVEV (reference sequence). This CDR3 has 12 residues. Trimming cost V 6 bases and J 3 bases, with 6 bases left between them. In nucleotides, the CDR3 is TGTGCCAGCAGAAGGTTCTACAATGAGCAGTTCTTC. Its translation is CASRRFYNEQFF.

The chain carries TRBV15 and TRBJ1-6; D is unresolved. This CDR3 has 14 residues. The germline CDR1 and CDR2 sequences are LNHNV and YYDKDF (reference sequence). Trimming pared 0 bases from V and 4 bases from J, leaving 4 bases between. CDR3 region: CATSRDRYNSPLHF. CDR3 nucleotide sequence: TGTGCCACCAGCAGAGACAGATATAATTCACCCCTCCACTTT.

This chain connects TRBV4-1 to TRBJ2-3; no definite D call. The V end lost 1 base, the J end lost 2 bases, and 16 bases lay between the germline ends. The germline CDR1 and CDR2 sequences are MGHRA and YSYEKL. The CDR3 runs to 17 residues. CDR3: CASSQATVRRSTDTQYF. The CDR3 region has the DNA TGCGCCAGCAGCCAAGCAACCGTCAGGAGATCCACAGATACGCAGTATTTT.

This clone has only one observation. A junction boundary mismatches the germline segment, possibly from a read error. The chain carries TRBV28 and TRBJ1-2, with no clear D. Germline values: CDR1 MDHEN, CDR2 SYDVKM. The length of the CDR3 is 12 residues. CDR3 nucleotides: TGCGCTGCTGGCTATGCTAACTATGGCTACACCTTC. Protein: CAAGYANYGYTF.

DNA for the CDR3: TGTGCCAGCAGCTGGAGAGGGAGAGACGGCCACAATGAGCAGTTCTTC. This codes for CASSWRGRDGHNEQFF. The rearrangement uses TRBV27 and TRBJ2-1, with a tentative D call TRBD2 (5 bases). This CDR3 spans 16 amino acids. Looked up from germline, CDR1 is MNHEY and CDR2 is SMNVEV (reference sequence). Trimming left V 6 bases short and J 5 bases short, with 20 bases between.

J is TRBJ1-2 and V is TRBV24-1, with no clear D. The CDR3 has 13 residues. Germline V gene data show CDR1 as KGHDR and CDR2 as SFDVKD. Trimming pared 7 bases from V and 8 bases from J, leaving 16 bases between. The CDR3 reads CATSDERETGYTF. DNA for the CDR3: TGTGCCACCAGCGACGAAAGGGAAACGGGCTACACCTTC.

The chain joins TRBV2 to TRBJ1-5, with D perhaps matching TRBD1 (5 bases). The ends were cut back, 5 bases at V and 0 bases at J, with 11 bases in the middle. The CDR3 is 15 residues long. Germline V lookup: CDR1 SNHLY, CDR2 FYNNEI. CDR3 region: CASSKSTDSNQPQHF. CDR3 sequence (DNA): TGTGCCAGCAGTAAGTCGACAGATAGCAATCAGCCCCAGCATTTT.